This passage covers 2 T cell receptor beta chains from one sample sequenced in a study of blood T cell repertoires in COVID-19 (dated by TCRdb to 2018 to 2021). The library was generated by the immunoSEQ multiplex PCR assay. Imported from immuneACCESS, the table was reduced by TCRdb to in-frame sequences with V and J called. These copies leave out some clones; in studies compared against another copy, an unresolved V gene accounts for under half, and the cause of the remainder is not known. The sample table contains around 300,000 clones; only one count was recorded for 89% of them. 0.94% of the sample lies in the top ten. Sequencing was carried out using peripheral blood. The origin of the receptors is a middle-aged woman who had recovered from COVID-19.

The chain links TRBV14 to TRBJ2-1, with TRBD1 identical over 7 bases. V was pared by 5 bases and J by 8 bases, with 15 bases of the junction left unmatched. Germline loops: CDR1 SGHDN, CDR2 FVKESK. The CDR3 has 16 residues. CDR3 DNA: TGTGCCAGCAGCTATAGACGGGACAGCCTTCTCGATGAGCAGTTCTTC. It yields the protein CASSYRRDSLLDEQFF.

The chain has TRBV28 and TRBJ2-7; a possible D gene is TRBD1 (6 bases). The ends were cut back, 2 bases at V and 7 bases at J, with 15 bases in the middle. The CDR3 extends over 14 amino acids. Germline CDR1 MDHEN, CDR2 SYDVKM. As DNA, the CDR3 is TGTGCCAGCAGTTTAGACAGGCCCCGCGGGGAGCAGTACTTC. This encodes CASSLDRPRGEQYF. The full variable domain, its missing parts supplied by reference TRBV28 and TRBJ2-7, is DVKVTQSSRYLVKRTGEKVFLECVQDMDHENMFWYRQDPGLGLRLIYFSYDVKMKEKGDIPEGYSVSREKKERFSLILESASTNQTSMYLCASSLDRPRGEQYFGPGTRLTVT.